These T cell receptor beta chains were read from a single sample in a study of T cells in localized non-small cell lung cancer. Profiling relied on immunoSEQ multiplex PCR, and the TCRdb table lists in-frame clones only, not all of them. This sample yields 45,000 to 60,000 clones, of which roughly 88% are seen a single time; about 4.8% belongs to the top ten. The sequenced sample was peripheral blood, obtained before any cancer treatment. The receptor set was obtained from a woman between 35 and 75 years old with stage I lung adenocarcinoma. Each CDR3 is given with its conserved first and last residue. Fields, in order: J gene, D gene, clone size, V gene, CDR3 protein, CDR3 DNA. A D gene is named only where the DNA matches it firmly. A row's size may be missing; if present it is once, few, many or a size class.

J: TRBJ1-5; D: NA; size: NA; V: TRBV30; CDR3: CAWSAPPSWAQHF; DNA: TGTGCCTGGAGTGCACCGCCTTCCTGGGCCCAGCATTTT
J: TRBJ2-3; D: NA; size: NA; V: TRBV30; CDR3: CAWTVGIFTDTQYF; DNA: TGTGCCTGGACCGTGGGCATATTCACAGATACGCAGTATTTT
J: TRBJ1-3; D: NA; size: NA; V: TRBV19; CDR3: CASSSELRSGNTIYF; DNA: TGTGCCAGTAGCTCGGAGTTACGCTCTGGAAACACCATATATTTT
J: TRBJ2-5; D: NA; size: once; V: TRBV19; CDR3: CASSHGQSQETQYF; DNA: TGTGCCAGTAGTCACGGGCAGAGCCAAGAGACCCAGTACTTC
J: TRBJ1-4; D: NA; size: NA; V: TRBV19; CDR3: CASSLRTQGNEKLFF; DNA: TGTGCCAGTAGTCTCCGGACGCAGGGTAATGAAAAACTGTTTTTT
J: TRBJ1-1; D: NA; size: NA; V: TRBV7-2; CDR3: CASRQTVMNTEAFF; DNA: TGTGCCAGCAGACAAACAGTGATGAACACTGAAGCTTTCTTT
J: TRBJ2-7; D: NA; size: NA; V: TRBV14; CDR3: CASSQTGPTGEQYF; DNA: TGTGCCAGCAGCCAAACGGGACCCACGGGGGAGCAGTACTTC
J: TRBJ1-1; D: NA; size: NA; V: TRBV4-3; CDR3: CASSQQLPGVLKTEAFF; DNA: TGCGCCAGCAGCCAACAACTTCCAGGGGTTTTAAAGACTGAAGCTTTCTTT
J: TRBJ1-5; D: NA; size: NA; V: TRBV27; CDR3: CASSLAGSNQPQHF; DNA: TGTGCCAGCAGTTTGGCCGGGTCCAATCAGCCCCAGCATTTT
J: TRBJ1-5; D: NA; size: NA; V: TRBV10-3; CDR3: CAINRDGNNQPQHF; DNA: TGTGCCATCAATAGGGACGGTAACAATCAGCCCCAGCATTTT
J: TRBJ2-5; D: TRBD1; size: NA; V: TRBV4-2; CDR3: CASSQGAQQGRMETQYF; DNA: TGTGCCAGCAGCCAAGGAGCCCAACAGGGGCGCATGGAGACCCAGTACTTC
J: TRBJ2-2; D: NA; size: NA; V: TRBV2; CDR3: CASSEDWGTNTGELFF; DNA: TGTGCCAGCAGTGAAGATTGGGGTACGAACACCGGGGAGCTGTTTTTT
J: TRBJ2-7; D: NA; size: NA; V: TRBV14; CDR3: CASSHGAYEQYF; DNA: TGTGCCAGCAGCCATGGGGCCTACGAGCAGTACTTC
J: TRBJ1-6; D: NA; size: NA; V: TRBV7-9; CDR3: CASSLDTNSPLHF; DNA: TGTGCCAGCAGCTTGGACACTAATTCACCCCTCCACTTT
J: TRBJ2-7; D: NA; size: NA; V: TRBV2; CDR3: CASSGGWTASYEQYF; DNA: TGTGCCAGCAGTGGGGGGTGGACAGCGAGCTACGAGCAGTACTTC
J: TRBJ1-2; D: TRBD1; size: NA; V: TRBV30; CDR3: CAWEKPPGQGRSYTF; DNA: TGTGCCTGGGAGAAGCCACCGGGACAGGGTCGAAGCTACACCTTC
J: TRBJ1-1; D: TRBD1; size: NA; V: TRBV6-1; CDR3: CASSAGTANTEAFF; DNA: TGTGCCAGCAGTGCCGGGACAGCGAACACTGAAGCTTTCTTT
J: TRBJ2-7; D: NA; size: NA; V: TRBV2; CDR3: CASSRDTYEQYF; DNA: TGTGCCAGCAGTCGGGACACCTACGAGCAGTACTTC
J: TRBJ2-2; D: NA; size: NA; V: TRBV10-3; CDR3: CAIRPTGSDTGELFF; DNA: TGTGCCATCAGGCCGACAGGTTCGGACACCGGGGAGCTGTTTTTT
J: TRBJ1-6; D: NA; size: once; V: TRBV5-1; CDR3: CASSSGFSGNSPLHF; DNA: TGCGCCAGCAGCTCAGGGTTTTCAGGCAATTCACCCCTCCACTTT
J: TRBJ2-1; D: TRBD1; size: NA; V: TRBV6-5; CDR3: CASRSTGNPHNEQFF; DNA: TGTGCCAGCAGATCGACAGGGAATCCCCACAATGAGCAGTTCTTC
J: TRBJ2-5; D: TRBD1; size: NA; V: TRBV6-5; CDR3: CASSYSPGGAETQYF; DNA: TGTGCCAGCAGTTACTCACCAGGGGGCGCGGAGACCCAGTACTTC
J: TRBJ1-2; D: NA; size: few; V: TRBV7-9; CDR3: CASMHPQRHYGYTF; DNA: TGTGCCAGCATGCATCCGCAGAGGCACTATGGCTACACCTTC
J: TRBJ1-1; D: TRBD1; size: NA; V: TRBV5-1; CDR3: CASSLADRGNTEAFF; DNA: TGCGCCAGCAGCTTGGCGGACAGGGGCAACACTGAAGCTTTCTTT
J: TRBJ2-2; D: TRBD1; size: NA; V: TRBV30; CDR3: CAWSYHRGSGELFF; DNA: TGTGCCTGGAGTTATCACAGGGGATCGGGGGAGCTGTTTTTT
J: TRBJ1-5; D: TRBD1; size: NA; V: TRBV5-8; CDR3: CASIRDRAHF; DNA: TGTGCCAGCATCCGGGACAGGGCGCATTTT
J: TRBJ2-2; D: NA; size: NA; V: TRBV6-1; CDR3: CASRDPNTGELFF; DNA: TGTGCCAGCAGGGACCCGAACACCGGGGAGCTGTTTTTT
J: TRBJ2-5; D: NA; size: NA; V: TRBV6-5; CDR3: CASSRPSSETQYF; DNA: TGTGCCAGCAGCCGTCCCTCGTCGGAGACCCAGTACTTC
J: TRBJ1-4; D: TRBD1; size: NA; V: TRBV28; CDR3: CASFSYDRGEKLFF; DNA: TGTGCCAGCTTCTCATACGACAGGGGGGAAAAACTGTTTTTT
J: TRBJ2-5; D: NA; size: once; V: TRBV7-9; CDR3: CASSLAGTKETQYF; DNA: TGTGCCAGCAGCTTAGCGGGGACGAAAGAGACCCAGTACTTC
J: TRBJ2-7; D: NA; size: NA; V: TRBV6-6; CDR3: CASTKRESYEQYF; DNA: TGTGCCAGCACCAAAAGGGAATCCTACGAGCAGTACTTC
J: TRBJ1-2; D: NA; size: NA; V: TRBV7-9; CDR3: CASSLVGASYGYTF; DNA: TGTGCCAGCAGCTTAGTTGGGGCTTCCTATGGCTACACCTTC
J: TRBJ2-3; D: TRBD1; size: once; V: TRBV7-3; CDR3: CASSPRQGASTDTQYF; DNA: TGTGCCAGCAGCCCAAGACAGGGGGCCAGCACAGATACGCAGTATTTT
J: TRBJ2-3; D: TRBD2; size: NA; V: TRBV4-2; CDR3: CASSQDGEAGVDTQYF; DNA: TGTGCCAGCAGCCAAGATGGAGAAGCGGGGGTCGATACGCAGTATTTT
J: TRBJ1-6; D: NA; size: NA; V: TRBV5-1; CDR3: CASSLGVGGAPLHF; DNA: TGCGCCAGCAGCTTGGGAGTCGGCGGCGCACCCCTCCACTTT
J: TRBJ1-2; D: TRBD1; size: NA; V: TRBV5-5; CDR3: CASSLGDRVVNYGYTF; DNA: TGTGCCAGCAGCTTGGGGGACAGGGTGGTGAACTATGGCTACACCTTC
J: TRBJ2-7; D: NA; size: NA; V: TRBV30; CDR3: CAWSGDTYEQYF; DNA: TGTGCCTGGAGTGGGGATACCTACGAGCAGTACTTC
J: TRBJ2-7; D: TRBD1; size: NA; V: TRBV5-6; CDR3: CASSFIGQGYEQYF; DNA: TGTGCCAGCAGCTTTATAGGACAGGGTTACGAGCAGTACTTC
J: TRBJ2-5; D: NA; size: once; V: TRBV15; CDR3: CATSRAPAETQYF; DNA: TGTGCCACCAGCAGAGCCCCGGCAGAGACCCAGTACTTC
J: TRBJ2-1; D: NA; size: NA; V: TRBV30; CDR3: CAWSGAPSGRNEQFF; DNA: TGTGCCTGGAGTGGGGCCCCTTCGGGAAGGAATGAGCAGTTCTTC
J: TRBJ2-5; D: NA; size: NA; V: TRBV30; CDR3: CAWSPRAEKTQYF; DNA: TGTGCCTGGAGCCCCCGGGCCGAGAAGACCCAGTACTTC
J: TRBJ2-7; D: TRBD1; size: NA; V: TRBV5-1; CDR3: CASSLAGTGSYEQYF; DNA: TGCGCCAGCAGCTTGGCCGGGACAGGCTCCTACGAGCAGTACTTC
J: TRBJ1-1; D: TRBD1; size: NA; V: TRBV19; CDR3: CASSTRTGSRTEAFF; DNA: TGTGCCAGTAGTACCCGGACAGGGTCGAGGACTGAAGCTTTCTTT
J: TRBJ1-4; D: NA; size: NA; V: TRBV5-4; CDR3: CASSRDLNEKLFF; DNA: TGTGCCAGCAGCCGGGACCTCAATGAAAAACTGTTTTTT
J: TRBJ1-1; D: NA; size: NA; V: TRBV29-1; CDR3: CSVLVGATEAFF; DNA: TGCAGCGTTCTCGTGGGGGCTACTGAAGCTTTCTTT
J: TRBJ2-5; D: NA; size: NA; V: TRBV2; CDR3: CASSGSARGETQYF; DNA: TGTGCCAGCAGTGGTTCGGCTCGTGGGGAGACCCAGTACTTC
J: TRBJ2-4; D: NA; size: NA; V: TRBV6-1; CDR3: CASSDWQTLAKNIQYF; DNA: TGTGCCAGCAGTGATTGGCAAACACTAGCCAAAAACATTCAGTACTTC
J: TRBJ2-7; D: NA; size: NA; V: TRBV28; CDR3: CASSLSGPYEQYF; DNA: TGTGCCAGCAGTTTATCTGGGCCCTACGAGCAGTACTTC
J: TRBJ1-1; D: NA; size: NA; V: TRBV5-1; CDR3: CASSLDPGGDTEAFF; DNA: TGCGCCAGCAGCTTGGACCCCGGAGGAGACACTGAAGCTTTCTTT
J: TRBJ1-3; D: TRBD1; size: NA; V: TRBV4-3; CDR3: CASSQGAGGFSGNTIYF; DNA: TGCGCCAGCAGCCAAGGTGCAGGGGGCTTTTCTGGAAACACCATATATTTT
J: TRBJ2-3; D: NA; size: NA; V: TRBV6-5; CDR3: CASSYSGGRKDTQYF; DNA: TGTGCCAGCAGTTACTCGGGGGGGCGAAAAGATACGCAGTATTTT
J: TRBJ1-1; D: NA; size: NA; V: TRBV11-3; CDR3: CASSLTLNTEAFF; DNA: TGTGCCAGCAGCTTGACATTGAACACTGAAGCTTTCTTT
J: TRBJ2-2; D: NA; size: NA; V: TRBV4-2; CDR3: CASSQGAGAITGELFF; DNA: TGTGCCAGCAGCCAAGGCGCAGGGGCGATCACCGGGGAGCTGTTTTTT